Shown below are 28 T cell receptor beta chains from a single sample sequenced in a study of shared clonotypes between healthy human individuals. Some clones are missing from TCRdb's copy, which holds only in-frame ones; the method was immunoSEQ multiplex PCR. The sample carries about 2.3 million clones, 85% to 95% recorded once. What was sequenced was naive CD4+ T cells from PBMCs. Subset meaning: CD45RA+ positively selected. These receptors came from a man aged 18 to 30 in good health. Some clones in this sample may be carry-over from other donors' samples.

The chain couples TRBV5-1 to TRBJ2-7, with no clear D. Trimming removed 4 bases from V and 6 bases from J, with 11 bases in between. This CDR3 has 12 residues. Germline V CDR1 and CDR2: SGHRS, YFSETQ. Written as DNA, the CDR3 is TGCGCCAGCAGCCGCCCGTCCCTCGAGCAGTACTTC. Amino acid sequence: CASSRPSLEQYF.

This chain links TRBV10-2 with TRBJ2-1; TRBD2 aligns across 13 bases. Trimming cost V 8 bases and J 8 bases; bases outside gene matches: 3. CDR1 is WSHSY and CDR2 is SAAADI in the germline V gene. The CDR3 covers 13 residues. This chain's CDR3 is CASHGLAGDEQFF. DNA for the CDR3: TGCGCCAGCCATGGACTAGCGGGAGATGAGCAGTTCTTC.

CDR3 nucleotides: TGTGCCAGCAGTTTATTCGACAGGTTTTGGACTGAAGCTTTCTTT. This sequence encodes CASSLFDRFWTEAFF. This rearrangement joins TRBV28 to TRBJ1-1; D is possibly TRBD1 (6 bases). The V end lost 1 base, the J end lost 5 bases, and 14 bases lay between the germline ends. This CDR3 contains 15 residues. The germline V gene has CDR1 MDHEN and CDR2 SYDVKM.

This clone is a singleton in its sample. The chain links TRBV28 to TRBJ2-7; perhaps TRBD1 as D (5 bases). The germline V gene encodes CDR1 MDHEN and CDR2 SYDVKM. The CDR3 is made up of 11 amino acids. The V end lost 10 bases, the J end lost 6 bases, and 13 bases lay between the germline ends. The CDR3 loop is CATRQIGEQYF. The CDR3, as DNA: TGTGCCACCAGACAGATAGGCGAGCAGTACTTC.

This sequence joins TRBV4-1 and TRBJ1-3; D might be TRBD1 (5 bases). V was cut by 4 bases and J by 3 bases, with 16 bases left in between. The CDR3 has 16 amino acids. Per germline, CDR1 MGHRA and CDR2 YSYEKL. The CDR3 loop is CASSRGVAGSGNTIYF. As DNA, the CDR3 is TGCGCCAGCAGCCGAGGGGTAGCGGGGAGTGGAAACACCATATATTTT.

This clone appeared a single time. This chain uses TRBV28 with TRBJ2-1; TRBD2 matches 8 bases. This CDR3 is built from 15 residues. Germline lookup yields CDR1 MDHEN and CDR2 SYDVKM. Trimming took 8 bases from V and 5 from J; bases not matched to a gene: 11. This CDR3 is CASLVAGGRHNEQFF. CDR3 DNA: TGTGCCAGCCTAGTCGCGGGAGGAAGACACAATGAGCAGTTCTTC.

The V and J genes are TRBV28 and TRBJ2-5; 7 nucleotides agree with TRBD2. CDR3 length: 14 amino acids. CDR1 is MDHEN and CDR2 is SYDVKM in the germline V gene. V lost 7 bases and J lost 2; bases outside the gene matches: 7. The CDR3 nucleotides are TGTGCCAGCACCCTCCGGGAGGTACAAGAGACCCAGTACTTC. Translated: CASTLREVQETQYF.

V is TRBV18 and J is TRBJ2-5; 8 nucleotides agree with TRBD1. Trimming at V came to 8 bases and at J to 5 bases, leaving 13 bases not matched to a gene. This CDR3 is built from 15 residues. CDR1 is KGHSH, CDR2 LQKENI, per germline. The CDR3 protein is CASAKQAGGGETQYF. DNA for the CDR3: TGTGCCAGCGCGAAGCAGGCAGGGGGCGGGGAGACCCAGTACTTC.

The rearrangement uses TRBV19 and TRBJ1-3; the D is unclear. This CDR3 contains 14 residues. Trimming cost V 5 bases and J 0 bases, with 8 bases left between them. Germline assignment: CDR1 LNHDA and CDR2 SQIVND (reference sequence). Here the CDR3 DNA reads TGTGCCAGTAGTCAGCGAAACTCTGGAAACACCATATATTTT. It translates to CASSQRNSGNTIYF.

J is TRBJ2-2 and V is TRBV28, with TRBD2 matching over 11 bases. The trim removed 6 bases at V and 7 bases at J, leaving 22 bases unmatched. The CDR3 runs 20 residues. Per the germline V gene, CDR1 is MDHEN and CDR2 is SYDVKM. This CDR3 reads CASSWGPGTSGGGIGGELFF. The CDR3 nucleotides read TGTGCCAGCAGCTGGGGCCCCGGGACTAGCGGAGGGGGGATTGGCGGGGAGCTGTTTTTT.

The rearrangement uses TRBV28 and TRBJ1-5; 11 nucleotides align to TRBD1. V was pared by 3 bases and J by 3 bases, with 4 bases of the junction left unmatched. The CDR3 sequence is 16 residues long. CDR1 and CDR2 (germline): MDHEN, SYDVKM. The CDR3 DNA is TGTGCCAGCAGTTTGGGGGACAGGGGGTTCAATCAGCCCCAGCATTTT. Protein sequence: CASSLGDRGFNQPQHF.

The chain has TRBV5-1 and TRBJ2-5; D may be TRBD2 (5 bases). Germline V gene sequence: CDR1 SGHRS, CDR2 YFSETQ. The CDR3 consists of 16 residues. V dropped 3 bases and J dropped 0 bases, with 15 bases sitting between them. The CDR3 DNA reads TGCGCCAGCAGCTCCATCTCTGGCGGGTACCAAGAGACCCAGTACTTC. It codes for CASSSISGGYQETQYF. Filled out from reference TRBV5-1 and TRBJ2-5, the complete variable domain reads KAGVTQTPRYLIKTRGQQVTLSCSPISGHRSVSWYQQTPGQGLQFLFEYFSETQRNKGNFPGRFSGRQFSNSRSEMNVSTLELGDSALYLCASSSISGGYQETQYFGPGTRLLVL.

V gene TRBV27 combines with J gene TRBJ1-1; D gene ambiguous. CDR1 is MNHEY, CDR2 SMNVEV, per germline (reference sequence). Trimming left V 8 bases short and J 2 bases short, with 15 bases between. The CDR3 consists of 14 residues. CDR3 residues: CASALQGRNTEAFF. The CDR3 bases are TGTGCCAGCGCCTTACAAGGCCGAAACACTGAAGCTTTCTTT.

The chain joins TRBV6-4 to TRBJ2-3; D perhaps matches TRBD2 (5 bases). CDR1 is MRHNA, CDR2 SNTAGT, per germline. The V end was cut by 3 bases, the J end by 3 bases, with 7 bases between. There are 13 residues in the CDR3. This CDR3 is CASSERETDTQYF. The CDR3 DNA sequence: TGTGCCAGCAGTGAACGGGAAACAGATACGCAGTATTTT.

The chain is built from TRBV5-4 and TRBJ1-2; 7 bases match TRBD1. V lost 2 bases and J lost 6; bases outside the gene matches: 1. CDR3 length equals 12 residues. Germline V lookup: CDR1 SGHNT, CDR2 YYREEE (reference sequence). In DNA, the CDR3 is TGTGCCAGCAGCTTACAGGGGAATGGCTACACCTTC. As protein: CASSLQGNGYTF.

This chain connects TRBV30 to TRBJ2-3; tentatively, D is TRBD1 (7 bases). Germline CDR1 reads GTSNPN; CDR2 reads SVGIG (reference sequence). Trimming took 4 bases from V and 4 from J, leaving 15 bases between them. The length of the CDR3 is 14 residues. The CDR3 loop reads CAWTQGGASDTQYF. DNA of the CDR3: TGTGCCTGGACGCAGGGGGGCGCATCAGATACGCAGTATTTT.

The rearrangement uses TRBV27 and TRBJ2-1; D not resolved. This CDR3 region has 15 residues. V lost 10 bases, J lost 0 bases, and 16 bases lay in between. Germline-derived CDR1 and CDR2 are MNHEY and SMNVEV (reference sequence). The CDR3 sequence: CATRSPGSSYNEQFF. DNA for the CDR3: TGTGCCACCCGAAGTCCGGGTAGCTCCTACAATGAGCAGTTCTTC.

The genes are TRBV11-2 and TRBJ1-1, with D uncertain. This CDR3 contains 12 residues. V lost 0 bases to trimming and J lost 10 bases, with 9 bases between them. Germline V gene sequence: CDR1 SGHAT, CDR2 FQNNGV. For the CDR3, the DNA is TGTGCCAGCAGCTTAGATTATTGGGGAGCTTTCTTT. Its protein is CASSLDYWGAFF.

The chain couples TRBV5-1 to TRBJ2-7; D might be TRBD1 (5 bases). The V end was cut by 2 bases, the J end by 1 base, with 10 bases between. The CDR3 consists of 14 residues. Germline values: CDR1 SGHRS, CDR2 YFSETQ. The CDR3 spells CASSFTGMSYEQYF. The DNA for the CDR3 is TGCGCCAGCAGCTTTACAGGTATGTCCTACGAGCAGTACTTC.

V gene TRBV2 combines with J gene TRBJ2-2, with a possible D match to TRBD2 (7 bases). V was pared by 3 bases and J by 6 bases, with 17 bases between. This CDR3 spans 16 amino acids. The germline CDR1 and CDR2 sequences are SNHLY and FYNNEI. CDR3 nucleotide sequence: TGTGCCAGCAGTGATATACTGGCGGGGGCGCCCGGGGAGCTGTTTTTT. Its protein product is CASSDILAGAPGELFF.

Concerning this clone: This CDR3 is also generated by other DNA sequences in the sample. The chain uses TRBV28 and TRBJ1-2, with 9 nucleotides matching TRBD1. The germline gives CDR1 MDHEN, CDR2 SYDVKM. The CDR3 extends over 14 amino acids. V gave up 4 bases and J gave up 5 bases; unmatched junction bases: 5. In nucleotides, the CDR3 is TGTGCCAGCAGTTCTTCCGGGACAGGGTATGGCTACACCTTC. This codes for CASSSSGTGYGYTF.

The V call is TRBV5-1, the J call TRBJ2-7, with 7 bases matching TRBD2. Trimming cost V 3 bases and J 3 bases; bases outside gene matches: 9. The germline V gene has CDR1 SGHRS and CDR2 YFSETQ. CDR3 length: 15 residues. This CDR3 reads CASSSVAGGSYEQYF. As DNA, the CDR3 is TGCGCCAGCAGCTCGGTTGCGGGCGGGAGCTACGAGCAGTACTTC.

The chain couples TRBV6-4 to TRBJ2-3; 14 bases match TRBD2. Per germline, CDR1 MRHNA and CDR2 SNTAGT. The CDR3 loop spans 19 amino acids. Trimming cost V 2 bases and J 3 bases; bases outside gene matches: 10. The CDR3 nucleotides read TGTGCCAGCAGTGACCCGGGACTAGCGGGAGTGTCTTGTACAGATACGCAGTATTTT. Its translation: CASSDPGLAGVSCTDTQYF.

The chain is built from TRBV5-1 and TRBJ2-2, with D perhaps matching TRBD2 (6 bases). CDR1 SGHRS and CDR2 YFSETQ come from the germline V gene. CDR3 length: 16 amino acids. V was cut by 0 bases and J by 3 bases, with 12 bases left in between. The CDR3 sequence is CASSLGREPYTGELFF. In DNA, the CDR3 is TGCGCCAGCAGCTTGGGCCGGGAGCCTTACACCGGGGAGCTGTTTTTT.

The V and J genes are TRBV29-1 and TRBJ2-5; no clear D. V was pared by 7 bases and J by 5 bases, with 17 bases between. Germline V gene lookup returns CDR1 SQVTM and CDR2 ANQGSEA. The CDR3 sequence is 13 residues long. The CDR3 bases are TGCAGCGCGATGATTGTGTCTGGGGAGACCCAGTACTTC. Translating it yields CSAMIVSGETQYF. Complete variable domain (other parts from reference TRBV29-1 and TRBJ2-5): SAVISQKPSRDICQRGTSLTIQCQVDSQVTMMFWYRQQPGQSLTLIATANQGSEATYESGFVIDKFPISRPNLTFSTLTVSNMSPEDSSIYLCSAMIVSGETQYFGPGTRLLVL.

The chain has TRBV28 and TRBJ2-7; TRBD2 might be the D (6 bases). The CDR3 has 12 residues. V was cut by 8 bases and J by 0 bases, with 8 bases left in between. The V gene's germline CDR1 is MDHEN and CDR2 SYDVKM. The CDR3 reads CASRDFSYEQYF. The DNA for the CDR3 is TGTGCCAGCCGGGACTTCTCCTACGAGCAGTACTTC.

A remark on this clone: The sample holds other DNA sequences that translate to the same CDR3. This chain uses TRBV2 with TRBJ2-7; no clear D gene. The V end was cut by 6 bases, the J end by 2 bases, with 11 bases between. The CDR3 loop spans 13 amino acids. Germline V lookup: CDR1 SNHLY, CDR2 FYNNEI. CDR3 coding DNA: TGTGCCAGCAGACCCGACGTAGCCTACGAGCAGTACTTC. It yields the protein CASRPDVAYEQYF.

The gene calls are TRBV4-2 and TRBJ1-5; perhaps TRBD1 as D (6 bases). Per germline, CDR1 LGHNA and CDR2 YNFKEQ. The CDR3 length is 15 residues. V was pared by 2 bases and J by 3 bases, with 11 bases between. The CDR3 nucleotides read TGTGCCAGCAGCCAATCGGACAGACCCAATCAGCCCCAGCATTTT. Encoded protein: CASSQSDRPNQPQHF.